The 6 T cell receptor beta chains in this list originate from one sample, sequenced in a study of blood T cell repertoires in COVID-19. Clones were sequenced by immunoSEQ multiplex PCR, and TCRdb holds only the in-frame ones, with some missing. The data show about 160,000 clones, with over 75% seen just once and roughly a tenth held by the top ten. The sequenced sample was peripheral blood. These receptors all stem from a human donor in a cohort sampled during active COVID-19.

CDR3 in DNA: TGTGCCAGCAGCAAACCATCTCAGGGGGGAGGCACTGAAGCTTTCTTT. Translated, it gives CASSKPSQGGGTEAFF. The chain recombines TRBV21-1 with TRBJ1-1; TRBD1 reflects the table's D call only, with no check against the DNA. TRBV21-1 is designated a pseudogene. The CDR3 runs to 16 residues.

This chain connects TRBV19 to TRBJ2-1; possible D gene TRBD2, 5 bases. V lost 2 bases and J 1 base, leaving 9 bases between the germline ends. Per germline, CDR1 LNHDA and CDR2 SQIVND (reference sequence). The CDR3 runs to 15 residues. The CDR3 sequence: CASSIRWESYNEQFF. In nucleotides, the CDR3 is TGTGCCAGTAGTATAAGGTGGGAGTCCTACAATGAGCAGTTCTTC.

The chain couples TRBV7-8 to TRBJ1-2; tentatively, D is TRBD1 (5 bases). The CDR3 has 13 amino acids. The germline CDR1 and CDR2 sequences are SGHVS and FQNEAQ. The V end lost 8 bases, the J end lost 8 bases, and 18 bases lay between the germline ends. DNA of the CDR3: TGTGCCAGCGGCGGGGCCCTTAGGTTAGGCTACACCTTC. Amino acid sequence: CASGGALRLGYTF.

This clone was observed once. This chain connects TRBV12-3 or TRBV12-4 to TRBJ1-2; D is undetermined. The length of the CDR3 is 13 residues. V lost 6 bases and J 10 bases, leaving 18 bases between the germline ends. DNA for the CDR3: TGTGCCAGCAGCCAGATCTCGGGAGGAACCTACACCTTC. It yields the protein CASSQISGGTYTF.

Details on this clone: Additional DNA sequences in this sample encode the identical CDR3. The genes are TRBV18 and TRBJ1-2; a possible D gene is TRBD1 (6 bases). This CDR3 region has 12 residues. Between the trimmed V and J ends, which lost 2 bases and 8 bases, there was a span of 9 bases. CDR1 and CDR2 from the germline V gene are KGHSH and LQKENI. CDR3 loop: CASSPGGGGYTF. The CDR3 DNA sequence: TGTGCCAGCTCACCAGGGGGCGGAGGCTACACCTTC. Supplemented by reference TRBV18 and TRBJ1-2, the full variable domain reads NAGVMQNPRHLVRRRGQEARLRCSPMKGHSHVYWYRQLPEEGLKFMVYLQKENIIDESGMPKERFSAEFPKEGPSILRIQQVVRGDSAAYFCASSPGGGGYTFGSGTRLTVV.

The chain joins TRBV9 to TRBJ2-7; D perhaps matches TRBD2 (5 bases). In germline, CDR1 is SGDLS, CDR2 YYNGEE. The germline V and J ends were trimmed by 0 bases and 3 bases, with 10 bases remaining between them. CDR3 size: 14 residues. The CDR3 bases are TGTGCCAGCAGCGTAGCGGGCGGGTTCTACGAGCAGTACTTC. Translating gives CASSVAGGFYEQYF.